This TCR beta chain derives from a study of blood T cell repertoires in COVID-19. Per the authors' pipeline: Using reference gene primer amplification, nucleated cell counts were estimated. Here immunoSEQ multiplex PCR was the method, and the copy in TCRdb shows in-frame clones only, minus some. V, J and clone size are those of that table, while D and trimming were read from the DNA. The sample contains roughly 230,000 clones, 81% of which appear only once. CDR1 is MDHEN, CDR2 SYDVKM, per germline. The CDR3 is 14 residues long. The V end was cut by 6 bases, the J end by 8 bases, with 16 bases between.

The receptor was derived from a woman older than 75 with acute or convalescent COVID-19. This sequence joins TRBV28 and TRBJ1-4, with D maybe TRBD1 (6 bases). The sample consisted of peripheral blood. CDR3 amino acids: CASSQRTVGEKLFF. CDR3 bases: TGTGCCAGCAGCCAAAGGACAGTAGGGGAAAAACTGTTTTTT. Based on the CDR3 plus reference TRBV28 and TRBJ1-4, the full variable domain is DVKVTQSSRYLVKRTGEKVFLECVQDMDHENMFWYRQDPGLGLRLIYFSYDVKMKEKGDIPEGYSVSREKKERFSLILESASTNQTSMYLCASSQRTVGEKLFFGSGTQLSVL.